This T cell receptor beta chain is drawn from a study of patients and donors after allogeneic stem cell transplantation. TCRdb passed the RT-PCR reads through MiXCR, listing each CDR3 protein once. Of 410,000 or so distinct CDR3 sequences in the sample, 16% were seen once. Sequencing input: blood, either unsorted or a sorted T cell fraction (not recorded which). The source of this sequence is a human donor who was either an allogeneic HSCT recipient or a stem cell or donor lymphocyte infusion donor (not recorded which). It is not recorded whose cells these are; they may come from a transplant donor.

The CDR3 nucleotides are TGTGCCAGCTGGGAGGACAGGGTGGGAGGTCTCTATAATTCACCCCTCCACTTT. Translating it yields CASWEDRVGGLYNSPLHF. This sequence joins TRBV27 and TRBJ1-6, with 8 positions matching TRBD1. The CDR3 spans 18 residues. Germline V lookup: CDR1 MNHEY, CDR2 SMNVEV (reference sequence). The J segment lost 3 bases and the V segment lost 8 bases, leaving 15 bases of the junction unmatched.